Shown below are 23 T cell receptor beta chains from a single sample sequenced in a study of identical twins. TCRdb passed the 5' RACE reads through MiXCR, listing each CDR3 protein once. The sample has a few hundred thousand distinct CDR3 sequences, about 8% seen once; the top ten hold 2.5% to 3.5%. The same specimen was also included in a second study, on yellow fever vaccine responses in identical twins.

The material sequenced was CD8+ T cells sorted from blood. The receptors originated from a woman aged 18 to 35 in good health.

The CDR3 protein is CSVLTGGEQYF. As DNA, the CDR3 is TGCAGCGTTCTTACAGGGGGCGAGCAGTACTTC. The chain has TRBV29-1 and TRBJ2-7; TRBD1 agrees at 8 bases. J gave up 6 bases and V 5 bases, and 3 bases lay outside the gene matches. The CDR3 covers 11 residues. Per the germline V gene, CDR1 is SQVTM and CDR2 is ANQGSEA.

The gene calls are TRBV29-1 and TRBJ2-7, with D perhaps being TRBD1 or TRBD2 (6 bases each). There are 12 residues in the CDR3. From germline, CDR1 is SQVTM and CDR2 ANQGSEA. Trimming shortened V by 7 bases and J by 7 bases, and 17 bases separated the two germline ends. CDR3 in amino acids: CSAWGQAGEQYF. CDR3 bases: TGCAGCGCCTGGGGGCAGGCGGGGGAGCAGTACTTC.

This chain connects TRBV29-1 to TRBJ2-5, with TRBD1 matching over 9 bases. Germline V lookup: CDR1 SQVTM, CDR2 ANQGSEA. The length of the CDR3 is 17 residues. V lost 3 bases to trimming and J lost 1 base; unmatched junction nucleotides: 12. CDR3 DNA: TGCAGCGTTGATAGCCCTGGGACAGGGAGAGGCCAAGAGACCCAGTACTTC. This translates into CSVDSPGTGRGQETQYF.

This chain connects TRBV12-3 or TRBV12-4 to TRBJ2-7, with TRBD2 matching 11 bases. The V gene end was trimmed by 6 bases and the J gene end by 3 bases; junction bases not matched to a gene: 7. The CDR3 sequence is 15 residues long. The CDR3 reads CASSFPGTSGYEQYF. For the CDR3, the DNA is TGTGCCAGCAGCTTCCCAGGGACTAGCGGCTACGAGCAGTACTTC.

This sequence joins TRBV6-2 or TRBV6-3 and TRBJ2-2, with 8 bases fitting TRBD1. V lost 8 bases and J lost 1; bases outside the gene matches: 6. The CDR3 runs 15 residues. Germline CDR1 reads MNHEY; CDR2 reads SVGEGT. The CDR3 DNA reads as TGTGCCAGCTGCAGTGGACAGGGGAACACCGGGGAGCTGTTTTTT. Its protein product is CASCSGQGNTGELFF.

This clonotype is a singleton in its sample. The chain has TRBV14 and TRBJ2-5; TRBD1 matches 7 bases. The CDR3 has 15 amino acids. Germline V gene lookup returns CDR1 SGHDN and CDR2 FVKESK. V was clipped by 1 base and J by 1 base; unmatched bases: 3. DNA of the CDR3: TGTGCCAGCAGCCAAGGGGGACAGCTCCAAGAGACCCAGTACTTC. Encoded protein: CASSQGGQLQETQYF.

The table lists this clonotype with many counts. The CDR3 sequence is CASSLSGTGGFEQYF. The CDR3 DNA is TGTGCCAGCAGTTTATCGGGGACAGGGGGCTTCGAGCAGTACTTC. The chain recombines TRBV12-3 or TRBV12-4 with TRBJ2-7, with 12 bases matching TRBD1. The CDR3 length is 15 residues. Trimming removed 2 bases from V and 6 bases from J; junction bases left unmatched: 5.

This clonotype has only a few counts. This chain uses TRBV7-9 with TRBJ2-5; 9 nucleotides match TRBD2. The CDR3 totals 16 residues. Per germline, CDR1 SEHNR and CDR2 FQNEAQ (reference sequence). Losses at the gene ends were 6 bases for V and 2 bases for J; bases not matched to a gene: 10. This CDR3 reads CASSHPRLAAQETQYF. CDR3 nucleotide sequence: TGTGCCAGCAGTCACCCTCGACTAGCGGCTCAAGAGACCCAGTACTTC.

This clonotype appeared many times. V and J are TRBV4-2 and TRBJ2-5, with 10 bases identical to TRBD2. CDR1 is LGHNA, CDR2 YNFKEQ, per germline. The J segment lost 7 bases and the V segment lost 1 base, leaving 12 bases of the junction unmatched. This CDR3 contains 17 residues. CDR3 in DNA: TGTGCCAGCAGCCAAGGGACTAGCGGATCGCCCGCCCTGACCCAGTACTTC. Translation: CASSQGTSGSPALTQYF.

This chain links TRBV7-8 with TRBJ2-3; perhaps TRBD2 as D (5 bases). The CDR3 loop spans 16 amino acids. Trimming removed 2 bases from V and 4 bases from J, with 16 bases in between. CDR1 and CDR2 from the germline V gene are SGHVS and FQNEAQ. The CDR3 DNA is TGTGCCAGCAGCTTAACGCGGGCCCTCCCCGCAGATACGCAGTATTTT. Translating it yields CASSLTRALPADTQYF.

This clonotype showed up just a few times. V usage is TRBV15 and J usage is TRBJ1-5; D gene unclear. The CDR3 is made up of 15 amino acids. Trimming took 1 base from V and 2 from J, leaving 9 bases between them. Germline V gene lookup returns CDR1 LNHNV and CDR2 YYDKDF (reference sequence). This CDR3 reads CATSRVPAGNQPQHF. DNA of the CDR3: TGTGCCACCAGCAGAGTCCCGGCAGGCAATCAGCCCCAGCATTTT.

In this sample, this clonotype turned up many times. The rearrangement links TRBV6-4 to TRBJ2-3; the D is unclear. The germline V and J ends were trimmed by 0 bases and 4 bases, with 8 bases remaining between them. The CDR3 length is 14 residues. CDR1 is MRHNA and CDR2 is SNTAGT in the germline V gene. The CDR3 DNA follows: TGTGCCAGCAGTGACTCGGGGTCGGCAGATACGCAGTATTTT. Its translation is CASSDSGSADTQYF.

The rearrangement links TRBV7-9 to TRBJ2-5; no clear D gene. Germline V CDR1 and CDR2: SEHNR, FQNEAQ (reference sequence). Trimming removed 7 bases from V and 5 bases from J, with 11 bases in between. The CDR3 length is 12 residues. The CDR3 is CASTSLSETQYF. DNA of the CDR3: TGTGCCAGCACTTCGCTAAGCGAGACCCAGTACTTC.

The sample holds a few counts of this clonotype. This may arise from a read error, as a much more abundant clone is one base away. The V call is TRBV27, the J call TRBJ2-7; 7 bases are shared with TRBD1. The germline V gene encodes CDR1 MNHEY and CDR2 SMNVEV (reference sequence). V trimming: 5 bases; J trimming: 2 bases; junction bases outside the gene matches: 3. CDR3 length equals 13 residues. Here the CDR3 DNA reads TGTGCCAGCAGTCAGACAGGGACCTACGAGCAGTACTTC. Translating gives CASSQTGTYEQYF.

This clonotype was counted many times. V usage is TRBV29-1 and J usage is TRBJ2-7; the D gene could be TRBD1 or TRBD2 (5 bases each). The CDR3 has 14 residues. V gave up 1 base and J gave up 2 bases, with 12 bases separating them. Germline V gene sequence: CDR1 SQVTM, CDR2 ANQGSEA. The CDR3 is CSVEVGDGTYEQYF. In DNA, the CDR3 is TGCAGCGTTGAAGTCGGGGACGGTACCTACGAGCAGTACTTC.

The genes are TRBV20-1 and TRBJ2-5, with D uncertain. This CDR3 has 9 residues. V lost 1 base and J lost 7, with 1 base in between. Germline V gene sequence: CDR1 DFQATT, CDR2 SNEGSKA (reference sequence). CDR3 protein: CSARGTQYF. CDR3 nucleotide sequence: TGCAGTGCTAGAGGGACCCAGTACTTC.

CDR3 amino acids: CASKGSPQPNEQFF. The CDR3 DNA reads TGTGCCAGCAAAGGGAGCCCCCAACCGAATGAGCAGTTCTTC. The chain uses TRBV27 and TRBJ2-1, with D possibly being TRBD2 (5 bases). CDR3 length equals 14 residues. CDR1 and CDR2 (germline): MNHEY, SMNVEV (reference sequence). V lost 7 bases and J lost 7, with 17 bases in between.

This clonotype was recorded many times. The chain is built from TRBV5-1 and TRBJ2-1; a weak D match, TRBD1 (8 bases). Germline V gene sequence: CDR1 SGHRS, CDR2 YFSETQ. V was cut by 1 base and J by 4 bases, with 15 bases left in between. This CDR3 region has 16 residues. This CDR3 is CASSLTGGADYNEQFF. CDR3 in DNA: TGCGCCAGCAGCTTGACAGGGGGGGCCGATTACAATGAGCAGTTCTTC.

This clonotype was found a few times. This rearrangement joins TRBV18 to TRBJ2-1, with D tentatively TRBD2 (6 bases). The germline V gene has CDR1 KGHSH and CDR2 LQKENI. Trimming removed 3 bases from V and 7 bases from J, with 19 bases in between. The CDR3 spans 16 residues. This chain's CDR3 is CASSPTSSGWRNEQFF. The CDR3 coding sequence is TGTGCCAGCTCACCTACTAGCTCAGGCTGGAGGAATGAGCAGTTCTTC.

This clonotype was observed many times. The chain links TRBV29-1 to TRBJ2-2, with TRBD2 matching over 7 bases. V was clipped by 5 bases and J by 5 bases; unmatched bases: 2. Germline CDR1 reads SQVTM; CDR2 reads ANQGSEA. There are 12 residues in the CDR3. The CDR3 region is CSVLRETGELFF. The CDR3 region has the DNA TGCAGCGTTCTGCGGGAGACCGGGGAGCTGTTTTTT.

There are many counts of this clonotype. This chain joins TRBV2 and TRBJ2-2; D remains unclear. V was cut by 3 bases and J by 6 bases, with 5 bases left in between. Germline V lookup: CDR1 SNHLY, CDR2 FYNNEI. This CDR3 is 12 amino acids long. In nucleotides, the CDR3 is TGTGCCAGCAGTGATAATCCCGGGGAGCTGTTTTTT. This encodes CASSDNPGELFF.

This clonotype was seen a few times. The V call is TRBV20-1, the J call TRBJ2-5; 15 bases align to TRBD2. Germline V gene lookup returns CDR1 DFQATT and CDR2 SNEGSKA (reference sequence). The CDR3 sequence is 18 residues long. V shed 4 bases, J shed 4 bases, and the junction held 13 bases outside the gene matches. The CDR3 nucleotides read TGCAGTGCTACCTGGGGGACTAGCGGGGGGACGGAACCAGAGACCCAGTACTTC. Protein: CSATWGTSGGTEPETQYF.

This clonotype was counted only a few times. The V call is TRBV9, the J call TRBJ1-4; no firm D call. This CDR3 contains 12 residues. Germline CDR1 SGDLS, CDR2 YYNGEE. The ends were cut back, 3 bases at V and 10 bases at J, with 10 bases in the middle. CDR3 amino acids: CASSADTRKLFF. CDR3 DNA sequence: TGTGCCAGCAGCGCCGACACCAGAAAACTGTTTTTT.